These 27 T cell receptor beta chains were all obtained from the same sample, sequenced in a study of CD8+CD57+ T cells in acquired aplastic anemia. Whoever was chosen for sequencing had shown CD8+CD57+ cell expansion by flow cytometry. Both TCR beta VDJ combination and CDR3 sequence profiling were carried out. Genomic DNA was the template for this profiling. TCRdb re-called the reads with MiXCR, one entry per CDR3 protein. The table includes some 150,000 distinct CDR3 sequences, about 45% detected once. What was sequenced was sorted CD4+, CD8+, or CD8+CD57+ T cells (not recorded which) from PBMCs. Receptor source: a human donor with aplastic anemia.

This chain uses TRBV10-2 with TRBJ1-2, with D possibly matching TRBD1 (6 bases). The CDR3 contains 17 residues. Germline V gives CDR1 WSHSY, CDR2 SAAADI. V was clipped by 0 bases and J by 7 bases, with 21 bases between them. The CDR3 bases are TGCGCCAGCAGTGAGTCAAATATTAGGACAGCTTTACCTGGCTACACCTTC. Translation: CASSESNIRTALPGYTF.

This clonotype was counted between two and nine times. CDR3 bases: TGTGCCAGTAGTTGGCGGGGGGCTGAGACCCAGTACTTC. It yields the protein CASSWRGAETQYF. This sequence joins TRBV19 and TRBJ2-5; 8 positions agree with TRBD2. Germline V gene lookup returns CDR1 LNHDA and CDR2 SQIVND (reference sequence). The CDR3 consists of 13 residues. The ends lost 5 bases at V and 5 bases at J; junction bases unmatched: 4.

This clonotype showed up many times. The chain joins TRBV7-8 to TRBJ2-1, with 7 bases matching TRBD1. With V trimmed by 5 bases and J by 10 bases, 17 bases remained unmatched. The CDR3 spans 16 residues. CDR1 SGHVS and CDR2 FQNEAQ come from the germline V gene. The CDR3 DNA reads TGTGCCAGCAGCACCTTGACAGGGCTTGGGTCTGGCGAGCAGTTCTTC. This sequence encodes CASSTLTGLGSGEQFF.

J is TRBJ2-2 and V is TRBV15; D not certain. Trimming cost V 1 base and J 2 bases, with 11 bases left between them. This CDR3 is built from 16 residues. CDR1 and CDR2 (germline): LNHNV, YYDKDF (reference sequence). The CDR3 region has the DNA TGTGCCACCAGCAGAGGTCTCGGCCCAAACACCGGGGAGCTGTTTTTT. Translating it yields CATSRGLGPNTGELFF.

The rearrangement joins TRBV6-4 to TRBJ1-2, with D uncertain. V was shortened by 3 bases and J by 3 bases, with 14 bases between the two germline ends. The length of the CDR3 is 15 residues. Germline CDR1 reads MRHNA; CDR2 reads SNTAGT. The DNA of the CDR3 is TGTGCCAGCAGTGAAGGTGACGTAGGTGACTATGGCTACACCTTC. The encoded protein is CASSEGDVGDYGYTF.

This clonotype showed up many times. The V and J genes are TRBV4-3 and TRBJ1-2; possibly TRBD1 for D (6 bases). Germline CDR1 and CDR2: LGHNA and YSLEER. V lost 3 bases and J 8 bases, leaving 19 bases between the germline ends. The CDR3 length is 15 residues. The CDR3 coding sequence is TGCGCCAGCAGCCATCTCAGGGGCGGAGACCGCGGCTACACCTTC. Its protein is CASSHLRGGDRGYTF.

This clonotype was counted at least ten times. The V and J genes are TRBV20-1 and TRBJ2-1; no reliable D call. Trimming took off 8 bases at V and 4 bases at J, with 12 bases between the two ends. The CDR3 is 12 residues long. Per germline, CDR1 DFQATT and CDR2 SNEGSKA (reference sequence). CDR3 loop: CSSDPVYNEQFF. For the CDR3, the DNA is TGCAGTTCGGACCCCGTTTACAATGAGCAGTTCTTC.

The sample holds many counts of this clonotype. The gene calls are TRBV7-9 and TRBJ1-2; TRBD1 agrees at 10 bases. Trimming took 2 bases from V and 8 from J; bases not matched to a gene: 8. There are 15 residues in the CDR3. CDR1 is SEHNR and CDR2 is FQNEAQ in the germline V gene (reference sequence). CDR3 loop: CASSLSGQGGGGYTF. The CDR3 nucleotides are TGTGCCAGCAGCTTAAGCGGACAGGGGGGGGGCGGCTACACCTTC.

The genes are TRBV24-1 and TRBJ1-6; D is ambiguous. This CDR3 region has 10 residues. V dropped 6 bases and J dropped 14 bases, with 7 bases sitting between them. CDR1 and CDR2 from the germline V gene are KGHDR and SFDVKD. The CDR3 loop reads CATSQITLHF. The CDR3 DNA follows: TGTGCCACCAGTCAGATAACCCTCCACTTT.

Only a few counts were recorded for this clonotype. A clone one base away is much larger, so this may be a read error. DNA of the CDR3: TGTGCCAGTAGTTCCCCCCCGGGACTAGCGGGGGTCGAGACCCAGTACTTC. It codes for CASSSPPGLAGVETQYF. The V call is TRBV19, the J call TRBJ2-5, with 14 bases lining up with TRBD2. CDR3 length equals 17 residues. V was clipped by 5 bases and J by 5 bases; unmatched bases: 10. CDR1 and CDR2 from the germline V gene are LNHDA and SQIVND (reference sequence).

This clonotype showed up many times. The J gene is TRBJ1-1, the V gene TRBV20-1; tentatively, D is TRBD1 (6 bases). Germline V gene data show CDR1 as DFQATT and CDR2 as SNEGSKA (reference sequence). CDR3 length: 13 amino acids. Trimming shortened V by 6 bases and J by 3 bases, and 14 bases separated the two germline ends. This CDR3 reads CSAAQGGDTEAFF. The DNA for the CDR3 is TGCAGTGCCGCACAGGGAGGCGACACTGAAGCTTTCTTT.

This clonotype was found many times. The CDR3 is CASSVGTAYEQYF. CDR3 sequence (DNA): TGTGCCAGCAGTGTTGGGACAGCCTACGAGCAGTACTTC. The rearrangement joins TRBV6-1 to TRBJ2-7, with 7 bases lining up with TRBD1. CDR3 length equals 13 residues. The V gene's germline CDR1 is MNHNS and CDR2 SASEGT. Trimming took 4 bases from V and 2 from J; bases not matched to a gene: 2.

The table lists this clonotype with many counts. The chain is built from TRBV6-1 and TRBJ1-2, with D unresolved. Germline V gives CDR1 MNHNS, CDR2 SASEGT. The CDR3 is 13 residues long. V lost 2 bases and J 4 bases, leaving 8 bases between the germline ends. For the CDR3, the DNA is TGTGCCAGCAGTGAATCGGCTTTCTATGGCTACACCTTC. This codes for CASSESAFYGYTF.

The table lists this clonotype with many counts. The J gene is TRBJ1-2, the V gene TRBV20-1; perhaps TRBD1 as D (5 bases). The V gene's germline CDR1 is DFQATT and CDR2 SNEGSKA (reference sequence). V lost 0 bases, J lost 8 bases, and 7 bases lay in between. The CDR3 loop spans 11 amino acids. The CDR3 sequence is CSARDPGGYTF. CDR3 in DNA: TGCAGTGCTAGAGACCCAGGGGGCTACACCTTC.

This sequence joins TRBV24-1 and TRBJ2-5; maybe TRBD2 (5 bases). Trimming stripped 1 base from V and 4 bases from J, with 9 bases between. The CDR3 sequence is 14 residues long. In germline, CDR1 is KGHDR, CDR2 SFDVKD. CDR3 nucleotide sequence: TGTGCCACCAGTGATTTTAGGGAGCGAGAGACCCAGTACTTC. As protein: CATSDFRERETQYF.

This chain joins TRBV2 and TRBJ1-2; D ambiguous. The CDR3 runs to 13 residues. The germline CDR1 and CDR2 sequences are SNHLY and FYNNEI. Trimming removed 0 bases from V and 4 bases from J, with 6 bases in between. The CDR3 loop is CASSEAFSYGYTF. Written as DNA, the CDR3 is TGTGCCAGCAGTGAAGCCTTCAGCTATGGCTACACCTTC.

This clonotype was counted a few times. The CDR3 sequence: CASSQYLQGNTEAFF. The CDR3 nucleotides are TGTGCCAGCAGTCAGTACCTACAGGGGAACACTGAAGCTTTCTTT. The genes are TRBV27 and TRBJ1-1; D perhaps matches TRBD1 (6 bases). CDR1 is MNHEY, CDR2 SMNVEV, per germline (reference sequence). V was pared by 5 bases and J by 1 base, with 14 bases between. The CDR3 runs 15 residues.

This clonotype was counted many times. The chain combines TRBV5-1 with TRBJ2-3; D gene ambiguous. V was pared by 5 bases and J by 2 bases, with 12 bases between. From germline, CDR1 is SGHRS and CDR2 YFSETQ. The CDR3 runs to 14 residues. The CDR3 here is CASREGQNTDTQYF. CDR3 coding DNA: TGCGCCAGCAGGGAAGGGCAGAACACAGATACGCAGTATTTT.

The V and J genes are TRBV10-3 and TRBJ2-7; TRBD2 is a possible D gene (6 bases). The V gene lost 8 bases and the J gene lost 3 bases, with 11 bases spanning the gap. Germline CDR1 ENHRY, CDR2 SYGVKD. The CDR3 length is 12 residues. The CDR3 DNA is TGTGCCATCGGGGCGGGACGCTACGAGCAGTACTTC. It specifies CAIGAGRYEQYF.

This clonotype was detected ten times or more. At one of its ends the junction is not consistent with the germline gene, which may arise from a read error. The rearrangement links TRBV25-1 to TRBJ1-6; D uncertain. CDR1 is MGHDK and CDR2 is SYGVNS in the germline V gene. The CDR3 covers 15 residues. CDR3 sequence reads: CASNGLSSYNPPLHF. DNA of the CDR3: TGTGCCAGCAACGGGTTGTCGTCCTATAATCCACCCCTCCACTTT.

The chain links TRBV7-2 to TRBJ2-2; D is unclear. The CDR3 has 14 residues. CDR1 and CDR2 from the germline V gene are SGHTA and FQGNSA. Trimming cost V 7 bases and J 0 bases, with 9 bases left between them. The CDR3 protein is CASTWVANTGELFF. CDR3 nucleotides: TGTGCCAGCACCTGGGTTGCGAACACCGGGGAGCTGTTTTTT.

The J gene is TRBJ2-3, the V gene TRBV20-1, with 10 nucleotides matching TRBD1. The trim removed 3 bases at V and 4 bases at J, leaving 4 bases unmatched. Per the germline V gene, CDR1 is DFQATT and CDR2 is SNEGSKA (reference sequence). This CDR3 has 14 residues. The CDR3 DNA sequence: TGCAGTGCTAGCGGGACAGGGGAATCAGATACGCAGTATTTT. It is translated as CSASGTGESDTQYF.

The sample holds many counts of this clonotype. This chain uses TRBV15 with TRBJ1-5; tentative D call: TRBD1 (6 bases). The CDR3 is made up of 17 amino acids. Between the trimmed V and J ends, which lost 1 base and 4 bases, there was a span of 17 bases. CDR1 and CDR2 from the germline V gene are LNHNV and YYDKDF (reference sequence). In DNA, the CDR3 is TGTGCCACCAGCAGAGGGGATGGACAGATGGCGAATCAGCCCCAGCATTTT. Protein: CATSRGDGQMANQPQHF.

This clonotype was recorded once. It may be a read error: a sequence one base away is much more abundant. The gene calls are TRBV18 and TRBJ2-7; TRBD1 matches at 9 bases. Germline V gene data show CDR1 as KGHSH and CDR2 as LQKENI. The CDR3 loop spans 15 amino acids. CDR3 sequence (DNA): TGTGCCAGCTCACCACAGGGGACAGGGTCCTACGGGCAGTACTTC. The encoded protein is CASSPQGTGSYGQYF.

This chain links TRBV2 with TRBJ1-6, with TRBD1 matching 12 bases. The CDR3 is made up of 16 amino acids. V shed 5 bases, J shed 7 bases, and the junction held 6 bases outside the gene matches. Germline assignment: CDR1 SNHLY and CDR2 FYNNEI. CDR3: CASSRDRGPGNSPLHF. In DNA, the CDR3 is TGTGCCAGCAGTAGGGACAGGGGGCCGGGGAATTCACCCCTCCACTTT. The full variable domain, with the rest looked up from reference TRBV2 and TRBJ1-6, is EPEVTQTPSHQVTQMGQEVILRCVPISNHLYFYWYRQILGQKVEFLVSFYNNEISEKSEIFDDQFSVERPDGSNFTLKIRSTKLEDSAMYFCASSRDRGPGNSPLHFGNGTRLTVT.

J is TRBJ1-1 and V is TRBV10-3; maybe TRBD1 (6 bases). Germline lookup yields CDR1 ENHRY and CDR2 SYGVKD. V was cut by 6 bases and J by 5 bases, with 13 bases left in between. The CDR3 totals 13 residues. The CDR3 protein is CAISLGGGTEAFF. The CDR3 DNA follows: TGTGCCATCAGCCTAGGAGGGGGGACTGAAGCTTTCTTT.

This clonotype was seen ten or more times. The V and J genes are TRBV19 and TRBJ2-3, with D unresolved. This CDR3 has 13 amino acids. The germline CDR1 and CDR2 sequences are LNHDA and SQIVND (reference sequence). V was clipped by 5 bases and J by 5 bases, with 11 bases between them. The CDR3 region is CASSVIPGDTQYF. CDR3 nucleotides: TGTGCCAGTAGTGTGATCCCTGGAGATACGCAGTATTTT.